The 19 T cell receptor beta chains reported below all come from one sample, sequenced in a study of blood T cell repertoires in COVID-19. Only in-frame clones appear in the TCRdb table, and some are missing; sequencing was by immunoSEQ multiplex PCR. The table lists roughly 290,000 clones, about 83% of them singletons. Source material: PBMCs or T cells enriched from blood (not recorded which). The source is a woman in her thirties or forties who had recovered from COVID-19.

The chain employs TRBV7-2 and TRBJ1-3; TRBD1 matches at 11 bases. Germline V CDR1 and CDR2: SGHTA, FQGNSA. The CDR3 sequence is 16 residues long. With V trimmed by 1 base and J by 2 bases, 1 base remained unmatched. The CDR3, as DNA: TGTGCCAGCAGCTTAGTGGGACAGGGGGCTGGAAACACCATATATTTT. It specifies CASSLVGQGAGNTIYF.

The gene calls are TRBV27 and TRBJ1-2; tentative D call: TRBD1 (5 bases). Germline assignment: CDR1 MNHEY and CDR2 SMNVEV (reference sequence). The ends were cut back, 4 bases at V and 0 bases at J, with 15 bases in the middle. This CDR3 has 16 residues. DNA of the CDR3: TGTGCCAGCAGTTCCCAGGGAGGTTTTGCTAACTATGGCTACACCTTC. This translates into CASSSQGGFANYGYTF.

V usage is TRBV27 and J usage is TRBJ2-7; 10 nucleotides align to TRBD2. The CDR3 totals 13 residues. The ends lost 7 bases at V and 5 bases at J; junction bases unmatched: 5. Germline loops: CDR1 MNHEY, CDR2 SMNVEV (reference sequence). CDR3: CASTSGSIDEQYF. DNA for the CDR3: TGTGCCAGCACTAGCGGGAGTATCGACGAGCAGTACTTC.

The chain recombines TRBV6-5 with TRBJ2-7, with 12 bases aligning to TRBD1. There are 15 residues in the CDR3. The ends lost 6 bases at V and 3 bases at J; junction bases unmatched: 6. Germline V gives CDR1 MNHEY, CDR2 SVGAGI. CDR3 amino acids: CASRPGTGGDYEQYF. CDR3 coding DNA: TGTGCCAGCAGACCCGGGACAGGGGGCGACTACGAGCAGTACTTC.

CDR3: CSVAGRGGPGDTQYF. CDR3 bases: TGCAGCGTTGCGGGGAGGGGAGGGCCCGGAGATACGCAGTATTTT. The rearrangement uses TRBV29-1 and TRBJ2-3; 7 positions agree with TRBD2. The V and J ends lost 4 bases and 5 bases, in that order; junction bases with no gene match: 12. The CDR3 has 15 amino acids. The germline CDR1 and CDR2 sequences are SQVTM and ANQGSEA.

The genes are TRBV28 and TRBJ1-2; 11 nucleotides align to TRBD1. The CDR3 runs 15 residues. The V gene's germline CDR1 is MDHEN and CDR2 SYDVKM. Losses at the gene ends were 4 bases for V and 8 bases for J; bases not matched to a gene: 9. Written as DNA, the CDR3 is TGTGCCAGCAGTTCCGGACAGGGGGCTTTAGGAGGCTACACCTTC. It codes for CASSSGQGALGGYTF.

V usage is TRBV28 and J usage is TRBJ1-2; perhaps TRBD1 as D (5 bases). Germline V gene sequence: CDR1 MDHEN, CDR2 SYDVKM. The CDR3 is 13 residues long. Deletions cut 4 bases from V and 4 bases from J, with 10 bases between. The CDR3 DNA reads TGTGCCAGCAGTTCAGGGCTATCCTATGGCTACACCTTC. Translated: CASSSGLSYGYTF.

J is TRBJ2-5 and V is TRBV15; 12 bases align to TRBD1. Trimming cost V 1 base and J 5 bases; bases outside gene matches: 5. The CDR3 is 16 residues long. CDR1 and CDR2 from the germline V gene are LNHNV and YYDKDF (reference sequence). CDR3 sequence: CATSRAGTGGAETQYF. The CDR3 bases are TGTGCCACCAGCAGAGCCGGGACAGGGGGCGCGGAGACCCAGTACTTC.

The gene calls are TRBV11-1 and TRBJ2-7; D is possibly TRBD2 (5 bases). The germline V and J ends were trimmed by 6 bases and 3 bases, with 15 bases remaining between them. CDR1 is SGHAT, CDR2 FQDESV, per germline (reference sequence). This CDR3 region has 14 residues. The DNA for the CDR3 is TGTGCCAGCAGTTTGACGGGGTCGGGCTACGAGCAGTACTTC. It is translated as CASSLTGSGYEQYF.

The chain couples TRBV10-3 to TRBJ1-5; D remains ambiguous. This CDR3 is built from 15 residues. Germline values: CDR1 ENHRY, CDR2 SYGVKD. Trimming shortened V by 0 bases and J by 6 bases, and 12 bases separated the two germline ends. CDR3 in amino acids: CAISESERVGQPQHF. The CDR3 coding sequence is TGTGCCATCAGTGAGTCGGAGAGGGTGGGTCAGCCCCAGCATTTT.

This rearrangement joins TRBV4-3 to TRBJ1-4, with D possibly being TRBD1 (6 bases). Trimming cost V 2 bases and J 7 bases, with 14 bases left between them. Germline-derived CDR1 and CDR2 are LGHNA and YSLEER. This CDR3 is built from 15 residues. The CDR3 DNA reads as TGCGCCAGCAGCCAACGAATCCAGGGGAGTGAAAAACTGTTTTTT. It is translated as CASSQRIQGSEKLFF.

The J gene is TRBJ2-1, the V gene TRBV24-1, with 15 positions matching TRBD2. The germline V gene encodes CDR1 KGHDR and CDR2 SFDVKD. The ends lost 9 bases at V and 9 bases at J; junction bases unmatched: 8. The CDR3 sequence is 15 residues long. The CDR3 here is CATGGLAGGVREQFF. The CDR3 DNA reads TGTGCCACCGGCGGACTAGCGGGAGGGGTGCGTGAGCAGTTCTTC.

The V gene is TRBV7-8, the J gene TRBJ2-7; 8 bases fit TRBD2. CDR1 SGHVS and CDR2 FQNEAQ come from the germline V gene. The V and J ends lost 1 base and 7 bases, in that order; junction bases with no gene match: 9. The CDR3 is 15 amino acids. CDR3 bases: TGTGCCAGCAGCTTAGGAGGACACCGGGGGGGAGAGCAGTACTTC. This sequence encodes CASSLGGHRGGEQYF.

The chain links TRBV6-1 to TRBJ2-1; TRBD2 matches at 11 bases. Germline loops: CDR1 MNHNS, CDR2 SASEGT. The CDR3 contains 15 residues. Trimming cost V 2 bases and J 7 bases; bases outside gene matches: 4. The chain's CDR3 is CASSERTSGLNEQFF. The CDR3 region has the DNA TGTGCCAGCAGTGAAAGGACTAGCGGGTTGAATGAGCAGTTCTTC.

The chain joins TRBV19 to TRBJ2-3, with 8 bases that match TRBD1. This CDR3 has 16 amino acids. The ends lost 5 bases at V and 3 bases at J; junction bases unmatched: 10. Per the germline V gene, CDR1 is LNHDA and CDR2 is SQIVND (reference sequence). The CDR3 region is CASSGGRTGMTDTQYF. The CDR3 nucleotides read TGTGCCAGTAGTGGGGGACGGACAGGGATGACAGATACGCAGTATTTT.

Concerning this clone: This sample includes further DNA sequences coding for the same CDR3. The chain combines TRBV2 with TRBJ2-7; D remains ambiguous. This CDR3 comprises 11 residues. The germline V gene encodes CDR1 SNHLY and CDR2 FYNNEI. V dropped 3 bases and J dropped 4 bases, with 4 bases sitting between them. DNA of the CDR3: TGTGCCAGCAGTGACAGATACGAGCAGTACTTC. This translates into CASSDRYEQYF.

This clone was observed a single time. V usage is TRBV28 and J usage is TRBJ1-2, with D perhaps matching TRBD1 (6 bases). The CDR3 length is 14 residues. V was trimmed by 7 bases and J by 3 bases, leaving 15 bases between them. The germline V gene has CDR1 MDHEN and CDR2 SYDVKM. The DNA for the CDR3 is TGTGCCAGCATTACCACAGGGATCGACTATGGCTACACCTTC. Translating gives CASITTGIDYGYTF.

This rearrangement joins TRBV28 to TRBJ2-2; D call uncertain. Germline V CDR1 and CDR2: MDHEN, SYDVKM. Trimming took 2 bases from V and 1 from J, leaving 8 bases between them. This CDR3 has 15 residues. This chain's CDR3 is CASSLIAGNTGELFF. DNA of the CDR3: TGTGCCAGCAGTTTAATCGCAGGGAACACCGGGGAGCTGTTTTTT.

The V call is TRBV2, the J call TRBJ1-1; 8 positions match TRBD1. CDR3 length: 13 residues. Germline V gene lookup returns CDR1 SNHLY and CDR2 FYNNEI. V lost 10 bases to trimming and J lost 5 bases; unmatched junction nucleotides: 9. Here the CDR3 DNA reads TGTGCCAACACAGACAGGGGAAGGACTGAAGCTTTCTTT. This gives the protein CANTDRGRTEAFF.